Sequencing of this TCR beta chain was carried out in a study of T cell changes during pregnancy in multiple sclerosis. Some clones are missing from TCRdb's copy, which holds only in-frame ones; the method was immunoSEQ multiplex PCR. The sample lists about 52,000 clones; around 92% were seen once. The J segment lost 4 bases and the V segment lost 5 bases, leaving 5 bases of the junction unmatched. CDR3 length: 15 residues. The germline V gene encodes CDR1 SGHKS and CDR2 YYEKEE (reference sequence). Source: CD4+ T cells from peripheral blood mononuclear cells, taken in the third trimester of pregnancy. This clonotype was obtained from a female donor with multiple sclerosis, enrolled in a pregnancy study. The V call is TRBV5-5, the J call TRBJ2-3, with TRBD2 matching 12 bases. The CDR3 DNA reads TGTGCCAGCAGTCTACTAGCGGGGGGAGCAGATACGCAGTATTTT. Protein product: CASSLLAGGADTQYF.